The 2 T cell receptor beta chains below were found in one sample sequenced in a study of blood T cell repertoires in COVID-19. The repertoire was sequenced with immunoSEQ multiplex PCR; TCRdb's copy has only in-frame clones and lacks some. The repertoire includes 200,000 to 300,000 clones, just under 85% of them detected once, and roughly a tenth sits in the top ten. The sequenced sample was peripheral blood. The receptors shown here come from an elderly woman with acute or convalescent COVID-19.

This rearrangement joins TRBV6-6 to TRBJ1-2, with D perhaps TRBD1 (5 bases). This CDR3 comprises 12 residues. Germline values: CDR1 MNHNY, CDR2 SVGAGI (reference sequence). Trimming stripped 5 bases from V and 5 bases from J, with 9 bases between. The CDR3 here is CASSPGRYGYTF. The CDR3 nucleotides read TGTGCCAGCAGTCCAGGGAGGTATGGCTACACCTTC.

The chain is built from TRBV19 and TRBJ2-5; a weak D match, TRBD2 (7 bases). This CDR3 contains 14 residues. Germline CDR1 and CDR2: LNHDA and SQIVND (reference sequence). V gave up 0 bases and J gave up 5 bases, with 10 bases separating them. The DNA of the CDR3 is TGTGCCAGTAGTATAGAGGGGGGGCATGAGACCCAGTACTTC. This encodes CASSIEGGHETQYF.